The T cell receptor beta chain described here comes from a study of blood T cells in healthy people across ages. Through a sample-barcoded 5' primer and a J-beta primer mix, a second PCR was run for roughly 6 to 12 cycles. Each CDR3 protein gets one entry after TCRdb re-called the 5' RACE reads with MiXCR. The sample includes some 1.4 million distinct CDR3 sequences, around two fifths of them seen just once. Trimming took 3 bases from V and 0 from J; bases not matched to a gene: 5. CDR3 length: 16 amino acids. From germline, CDR1 is SQVTM and CDR2 ANQGSEA. This TCR was recovered from a woman aged 18-29 years in good health. Sample: blood. The chain couples TRBV29-1 to TRBJ2-1; 10 bases map to TRBD2. The CDR3 here is CSVEGASGGSYNEQFF. The CDR3 DNA sequence: TGCAGCGTTGAGGGGGCTAGCGGGGGCTCCTACAATGAGCAGTTCTTC.